The 16 T cell receptor beta chains reported below all come from one sample, sequenced in a study of blood T cell repertoires in COVID-19. TCRdb's table, derived via immunoSEQ multiplex PCR, lists solely in-frame clones and lacks some. The data contain approximately 300,000 clones, 88% of them singletons. Sequencing was performed on peripheral blood. These receptors came from a woman between 50 and 59 years old with active or convalescent COVID-19.

The chain carries TRBV12-5 and TRBJ2-5, with D possibly being TRBD1 (6 bases). The CDR3 length is 15 residues. Trimming left V 6 bases short and J 1 base short, with 15 bases between. The germline V gene encodes CDR1 LGHNT and CDR2 FRNRAP. This CDR3 is CASGSPTGGQETQYF. CDR3 bases: TGTGCTAGTGGCTCCCCGACAGGAGGCCAAGAGACCCAGTACTTC.

The V call is TRBV7-9, the J call TRBJ2-7, with D possibly matching TRBD1 (6 bases). Per germline, CDR1 SEHNR and CDR2 FQNEAQ (reference sequence). Between the trimmed V and J ends, which lost 7 bases and 3 bases, there was a span of 10 bases. This CDR3 is built from 12 residues. In DNA, the CDR3 is TGTGCCAGCACCCCGGACAGCTACGAGCAGTACTTC. This codes for CASTPDSYEQYF. Based on the CDR3 plus reference TRBV7-9 and TRBJ2-7, the full variable domain is DTGVSQNPRHKITKRGQNVTFRCDPISEHNRLYWYRQTLGQGPEFLTYFQNEAQLEKSRLLSDRFSAERPKGSFSTLEIQRTEQGDSAMYLCASTPDSYEQYFGPGTRLTVT.

V and J are TRBV30 and TRBJ1-2; D is perhaps TRBD1 (5 bases). The CDR3 has 13 amino acids. The V gene lost 3 bases and the J gene lost 4 bases, with 12 bases spanning the gap. CDR1 is GTSNPN and CDR2 is SVGIG in the germline V gene (reference sequence). This CDR3 reads CAWRSLGLYGYTF. CDR3 nucleotides: TGTGCCTGGAGGTCTTTGGGACTCTATGGCTACACCTTC. Complete variable domain (other parts from reference TRBV30 and TRBJ1-2): SQTIHQWPATLVQPVGSPLSLECTVEGTSNPNLYWYRQAAGRGLQLLFYSVGIGQISSEVPQNLSASRPQDRQFILSSKKLLLSDSGFYLCAWRSLGLYGYTFGSGTRLTVV.

This chain uses TRBV19 with TRBJ2-4, with D perhaps TRBD1 (5 bases). The CDR3 runs to 17 residues. V gave up 3 bases and J gave up 6 bases, with 21 bases separating them. Germline assignment: CDR1 LNHDA and CDR2 SQIVND (reference sequence). The CDR3 DNA reads TGTGCCAGTAGTATTTATTCAGGGCACGGCCAGACAAACATTCAGTACTTC. Its translation is CASSIYSGHGQTNIQYF.

V is TRBV28 and J is TRBJ2-7, with 7 positions matching TRBD2. Trimming at V came to 3 bases and at J to 7 bases, leaving 6 bases not matched to a gene. Germline lookup yields CDR1 MDHEN and CDR2 SYDVKM. This CDR3 has 13 residues. CDR3 amino acids: CASSLGGLEEQYF. DNA of the CDR3: TGTGCCAGCAGTTTGGGAGGACTAGAGGAGCAGTACTTC.

The V call is TRBV6-2 or TRBV6-3, the J call TRBJ1-2; no firm D call. CDR3 size: 13 residues. Germline assignment: CDR1 MNHEY and CDR2 SVGEGT. V gave up 3 bases and J gave up 1 base, with 6 bases separating them. This CDR3 reads CASSYSVNYGYTF. The DNA for the CDR3 is TGTGCCAGCAGTTATTCAGTTAACTATGGCTACACCTTC.

The rearrangement links TRBV7-3 to TRBJ2-5; 12 bases align to TRBD1. This CDR3 is 15 amino acids long. Germline-derived CDR1 and CDR2 are SGHTA and FQGTGA. V lost 2 bases, J lost 5 bases, and 3 bases stayed unmatched. CDR3 loop: CASSLGDRGHETQYF. In nucleotides, the CDR3 is TGTGCCAGCAGCTTAGGGGACAGGGGGCATGAGACCCAGTACTTC.

J is TRBJ2-1 and V is TRBV28, with D hard to call. V lost 5 bases to trimming and J lost 0 bases, with 17 bases between them. The CDR3 covers 17 residues. Germline assignment: CDR1 MDHEN and CDR2 SYDVKM. CDR3 nucleotide sequence: TGTGCCAGCAGTCTACCATATAGTGTGAGCTCCTACAATGAGCAGTTCTTC. Protein product: CASSLPYSVSSYNEQFF.

The CDR3: CASSQDQGNLPQHF. The CDR3 coding sequence is TGCGCCAGCAGCCAAGATCAGGGGAACTTGCCCCAGCATTTT. This sequence joins TRBV4-1 and TRBJ1-5; a weak D match, TRBD1 (6 bases). Germline V lookup: CDR1 MGHRA, CDR2 YSYEKL. The CDR3 contains 14 residues. The V gene lost 0 bases and the J gene lost 9 bases, with 12 bases spanning the gap.

This chain uses TRBV5-1 with TRBJ1-1; D not certain. The V end lost 4 bases, the J end lost 1 base, and 11 bases lay between the germline ends. Germline V CDR1 and CDR2: SGHRS, YFSETQ. CDR3 length equals 14 residues. This CDR3 reads CASSPTNGNTEAFF. CDR3 nucleotides: TGCGCCAGCAGCCCCACCAACGGGAACACTGAAGCTTTCTTT.

The V call is TRBV13, the J call TRBJ2-7, with TRBD1 identical over 7 bases. V lost 4 bases and J lost 0; bases outside the gene matches: 6. The CDR3 runs to 15 residues. The germline V gene encodes CDR1 PRHDT and CDR2 FYEKMQ (reference sequence). CDR3 bases: TGTGCCAGCAGCTCCCGGGACAGACGCTCCTACGAGCAGTACTTC. As protein: CASSSRDRRSYEQYF. The full variable domain, its missing parts supplied by reference TRBV13 and TRBJ2-7, is AAGVIQSPRHLIKEKRETATLKCYPIPRHDTVYWYQQGPGQDPQFLISFYEKMQSDKGSIPDRFSAQQFSDYHSELNMSSLELGDSALYFCASSSRDRRSYEQYFGPGTRLTVT.

The chain uses TRBV10-3 and TRBJ2-2; D is possibly TRBD1 (5 bases). The germline V gene has CDR1 ENHRY and CDR2 SYGVKD. Between the trimmed V and J ends, which lost 0 bases and 4 bases, there was a span of 24 bases. The CDR3 is 20 amino acids. Written as DNA, the CDR3 is TGTGCCATCAGTGAGTCAAACCAGGGAATAGGTACAAAGGGCACCGGGGAGCTGTTTTTT. Amino acids: CAISESNQGIGTKGTGELFF.

The chain joins TRBV11-2 to TRBJ2-1, with TRBD2 matching over 9 bases. J gave up 7 bases and V 1 base, and 8 bases lay outside the gene matches. Germline-derived CDR1 and CDR2 are SGHAT and FQNNGV. The CDR3 spans 16 residues. This chain's CDR3 is CASSLGVLAGLNEQFF. DNA for the CDR3: TGTGCCAGCAGCTTAGGTGTACTAGCGGGCTTGAATGAGCAGTTCTTC.

The rearrangement joins TRBV19 to TRBJ2-1; the match to TRBD2 covers 11 bases. J lost 2 bases, V lost 5 bases, and 8 bases had no gene match. Germline CDR1 and CDR2: LNHDA and SQIVND (reference sequence). This CDR3 region has 17 residues. The chain's CDR3 is CASSGTSGRGAYNEQFF. CDR3 in DNA: TGTGCCAGTAGTGGGACTAGCGGAAGAGGAGCCTACAATGAGCAGTTCTTC.

CDR3 coding DNA: TGTGCCAGCAGTTACTCGACAGCCTTGGGCTACACCTTC. Translated, it gives CASSYSTALGYTF. The chain uses TRBV6-5 and TRBJ1-2; perhaps TRBD1 as D (5 bases). The CDR3 contains 13 residues. Germline assignment: CDR1 MNHEY and CDR2 SVGAGI. Trimming removed 0 bases at V and 8 bases at J, with 10 bases between.

This chain links TRBV5-4 with TRBJ2-7, with TRBD2 identical over 14 bases. This CDR3 comprises 15 residues. Germline CDR1 reads SGHNT; CDR2 reads YYREEE (reference sequence). J was trimmed by 2 bases and V by 4 bases; bases with no gene match: 2. The CDR3 is CASSPGLAGAYEQYF. CDR3 nucleotides: TGTGCCAGCAGCCCGGGACTAGCGGGGGCCTACGAGCAGTACTTC. The full variable domain, its missing parts supplied by reference TRBV5-4 and TRBJ2-7, is ETGVTQSPTHLIKTRGQQVTLRCSSQSGHNTVSWYQQALGQGPQFIFQYYREEENGRGNFPPRFSGLQFPNYSSELNVNALELDDSALYLCASSPGLAGAYEQYFGPGTRLTVT.